This is a list of T cell receptor beta chains from one sample in a study of identical twins. One entry per CDR3 protein, called by TCRdb with MiXCR from the 5' RACE reads. The data contain around 480,000 distinct CDR3 sequences, around 14% of them singletons. These data also featured in a second study, about yellow fever vaccine responses in identical twins.

The specimen was CD4+ T cells sorted from blood. The receptors come from a woman aged 18 to 35 in good health. The CDR3 runs from the conserved cysteine through the conserved F or W.

>TRBJ2-6|TRBV7-8
CASSSAGANVLTF
>TRBJ2-3|TRBV10-1
CASRPREGTQYF
>TRBJ2-3|TRBV20-1
CSAREWGISTDTQYF
>TRBJ2-7|TRBV10-3
CAIMQGANYEQYF
>TRBJ2-5|TRBV28
CASSFPGAQETQYF
>TRBJ1-1|TRBV7-3
CASSLTGQGTEAFF
>TRBJ2-3|TRBV4-3
CASSQAAAASTDTQYF
>TRBJ2-4|TRBV20-1
CSARESNIQYF
>TRBJ1-2|TRBV5-1
CASSYRDRGLYGYTF
>TRBJ2-7|TRBV5-1
CASSLGEPSSYEQYF
>TRBJ2-1|TRBV7-9
CASSPSLPGHNEQFF
>TRBJ2-5|TRBV12-3/TRBV12-4
CASSFAGKETQYF
>TRBJ2-7|TRBV7-2
CASSLRLAGEGEQYF
>TRBJ2-2|TRBV20-1
CSARPSGKNTGELFF
>TRBJ1-2|TRBV7-2
CASSLVLSASNYGYTF
>TRBJ2-1|TRBV25-1
CASSVAGISYNEQFF
>TRBJ2-1|TRBV28
CATGPSGSYNEQFF
>TRBJ1-2|TRBV5-1
CASSLDGQPNYGYTF
>TRBJ2-7|TRBV4-3
CASSSTGTSGRKYF
>TRBJ1-4|TRBV19
CASSRTVATNEKLFF
>TRBJ1-6|TRBV18
CASSPVGTGLNSPLHF
>TRBJ2-5|TRBV6-2/TRBV6-3
CASKLRRYQETQYF
>TRBJ2-5|TRBV6-2/TRBV6-3
CASSLGVLAGGYQETQYF
>TRBJ2-7|TRBV7-9
CANRTGGEQYF
>TRBJ1-1|TRBV10-3
CAISERGATEAFF
>TRBJ2-5|TRBV7-9
CASSLEEKATQYF
>TRBJ1-5|TRBV3-1
CASSQDSRPNQPQHF
>TRBJ2-3|TRBV6-2/TRBV6-3
CASRAGGSADTQYF
>TRBJ1-6|TRBV6-5
CASSYSTGGSYNSPLHF
>TRBJ2-7|TRBV28
CASSLRSFEQYF
>TRBJ1-5|TRBV5-1
CASAQGTGVNQPQHF